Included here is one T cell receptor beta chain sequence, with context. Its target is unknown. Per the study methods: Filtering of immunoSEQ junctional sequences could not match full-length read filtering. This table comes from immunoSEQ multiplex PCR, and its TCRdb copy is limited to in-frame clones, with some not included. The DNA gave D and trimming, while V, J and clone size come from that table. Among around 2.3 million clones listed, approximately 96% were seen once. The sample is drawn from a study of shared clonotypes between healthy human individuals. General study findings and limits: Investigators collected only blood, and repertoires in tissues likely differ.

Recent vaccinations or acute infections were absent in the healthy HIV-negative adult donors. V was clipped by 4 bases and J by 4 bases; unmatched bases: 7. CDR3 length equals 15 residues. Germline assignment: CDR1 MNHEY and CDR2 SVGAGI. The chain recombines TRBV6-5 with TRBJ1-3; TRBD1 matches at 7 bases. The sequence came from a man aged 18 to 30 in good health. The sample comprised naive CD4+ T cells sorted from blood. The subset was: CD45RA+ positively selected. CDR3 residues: CASSSPTGAGNTIYF. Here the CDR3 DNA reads TGTGCCAGCAGTTCGCCCACAGGGGCAGGAAACACCATATATTTT.